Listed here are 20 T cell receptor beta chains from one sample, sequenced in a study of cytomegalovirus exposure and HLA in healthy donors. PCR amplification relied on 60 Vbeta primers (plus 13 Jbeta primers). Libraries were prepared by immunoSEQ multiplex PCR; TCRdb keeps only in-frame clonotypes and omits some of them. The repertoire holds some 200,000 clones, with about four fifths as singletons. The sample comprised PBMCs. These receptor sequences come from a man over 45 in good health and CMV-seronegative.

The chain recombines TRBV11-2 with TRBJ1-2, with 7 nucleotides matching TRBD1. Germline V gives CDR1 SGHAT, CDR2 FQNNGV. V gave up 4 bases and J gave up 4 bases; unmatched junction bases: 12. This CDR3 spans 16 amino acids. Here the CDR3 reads CASSSPRNRGSYGYTF. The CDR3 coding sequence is TGTGCCAGCAGCTCCCCGAGGAACAGGGGTTCCTATGGCTACACCTTC.

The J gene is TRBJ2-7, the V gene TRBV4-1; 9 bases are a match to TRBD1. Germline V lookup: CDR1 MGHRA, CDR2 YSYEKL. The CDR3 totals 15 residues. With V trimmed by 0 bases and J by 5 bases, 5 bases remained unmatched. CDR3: CASSQDPQGADEQYF. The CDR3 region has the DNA TGCGCCAGCAGCCAAGACCCACAGGGGGCCGACGAGCAGTACTTC.

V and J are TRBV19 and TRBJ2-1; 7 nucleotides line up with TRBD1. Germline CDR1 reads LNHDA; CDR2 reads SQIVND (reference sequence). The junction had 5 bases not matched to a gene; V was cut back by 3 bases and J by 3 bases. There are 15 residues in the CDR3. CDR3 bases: TGTGCCAGTAGTATCGTGACAGGGATCTACAATGAGCAGTTCTTC. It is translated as CASSIVTGIYNEQFF.

Here the CDR3 reads CARQGASGNTIYF. CDR3 DNA sequence: TGTGCCAGACAGGGGGCTTCTGGAAACACCATATATTTT. The J gene is TRBJ1-3, the V gene TRBV7-9, with 9 bases aligning to TRBD1. Germline assignment: CDR1 SEHNR and CDR2 FQNEAQ (reference sequence). The V segment lost 9 bases and the J segment 1 base; nucleotides outside the gene matches: 1. This CDR3 is built from 13 residues.

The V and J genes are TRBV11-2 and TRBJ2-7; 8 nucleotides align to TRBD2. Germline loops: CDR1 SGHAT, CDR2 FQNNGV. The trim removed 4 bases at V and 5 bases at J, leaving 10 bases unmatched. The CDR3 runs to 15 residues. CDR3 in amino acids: CASSSSSGSFNEQYF. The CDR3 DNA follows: TGTGCCAGCAGCTCGTCCAGCGGGAGCTTCAACGAGCAGTACTTC.

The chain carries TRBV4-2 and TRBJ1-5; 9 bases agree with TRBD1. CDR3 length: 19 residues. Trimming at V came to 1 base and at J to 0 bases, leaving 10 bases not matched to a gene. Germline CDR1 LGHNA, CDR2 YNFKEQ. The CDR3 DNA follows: TGTGCCAGCAGCCAAGCAGGCTCCGGGACAGGGTATAGCAATCAGCCCCAGCATTTT. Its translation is CASSQAGSGTGYSNQPQHF.

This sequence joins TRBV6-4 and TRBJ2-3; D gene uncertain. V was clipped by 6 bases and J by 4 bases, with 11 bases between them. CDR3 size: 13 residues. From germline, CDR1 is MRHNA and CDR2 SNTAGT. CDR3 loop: CASSPESSDTQYF. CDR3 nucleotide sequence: TGTGCCAGCAGCCCCGAGTCCTCAGATACGCAGTATTTT.

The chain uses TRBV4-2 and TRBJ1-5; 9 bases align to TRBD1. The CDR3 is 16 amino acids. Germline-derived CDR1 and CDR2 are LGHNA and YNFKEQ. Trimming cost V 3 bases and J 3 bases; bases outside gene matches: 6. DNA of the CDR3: TGTGCCAGCAGCCAGCGGACAGGGGATGCCAATCAGCCCCAGCATTTT. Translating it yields CASSQRTGDANQPQHF.

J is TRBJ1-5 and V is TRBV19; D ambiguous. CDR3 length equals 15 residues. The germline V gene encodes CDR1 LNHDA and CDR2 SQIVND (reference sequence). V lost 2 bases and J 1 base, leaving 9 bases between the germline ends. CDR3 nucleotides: TGTGCCAGTAGTATATCGGGGTCGAGCAATCAGCCCCAGCATTTT. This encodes CASSISGSSNQPQHF.

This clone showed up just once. The CDR3 is CASSQGGGNYNEQFF. The CDR3 nucleotides are TGCGCCAGCAGCCAAGGGGGGGGGAACTACAATGAGCAGTTCTTC. This chain links TRBV4-3 with TRBJ2-1, with TRBD2 matching 7 bases. CDR3 length: 15 amino acids. Germline assignment: CDR1 LGHNA and CDR2 YSLEER. Losses at the gene ends were 1 base for V and 3 bases for J; bases not matched to a gene: 3.

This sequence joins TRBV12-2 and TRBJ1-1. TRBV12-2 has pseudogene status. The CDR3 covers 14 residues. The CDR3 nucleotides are TGTGCAAGTCGCTTCGGTCCGGAGGCCACTGAAGCTTTCTTT. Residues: CASRFGPEATEAFF.

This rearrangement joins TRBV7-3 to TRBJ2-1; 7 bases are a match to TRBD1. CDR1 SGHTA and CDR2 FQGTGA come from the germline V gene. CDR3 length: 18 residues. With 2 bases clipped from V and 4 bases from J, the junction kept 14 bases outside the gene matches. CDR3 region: CASSLVGGLTGKYNEQFF. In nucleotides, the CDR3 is TGTGCCAGCAGCTTAGTCGGTGGTTTGACAGGGAAATACAATGAGCAGTTCTTC. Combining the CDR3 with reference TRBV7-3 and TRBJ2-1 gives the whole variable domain GAGVSQTPSNKVTEKGKYVELRCDPISGHTALYWYRQSLGQGPEFLIYFQGTGAADDSGLPNDRFFAVRPEGSVSTLKIQRTERGDSAVYLCASSLVGGLTGKYNEQFFGPGTRLTVL.

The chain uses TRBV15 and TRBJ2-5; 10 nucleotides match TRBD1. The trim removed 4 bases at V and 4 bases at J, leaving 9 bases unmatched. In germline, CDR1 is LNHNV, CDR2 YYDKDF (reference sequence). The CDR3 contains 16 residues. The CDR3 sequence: CATSTRRTGGRETQYF. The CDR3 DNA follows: TGTGCCACCAGCACCCGACGGACAGGGGGAAGAGAGACCCAGTACTTC.

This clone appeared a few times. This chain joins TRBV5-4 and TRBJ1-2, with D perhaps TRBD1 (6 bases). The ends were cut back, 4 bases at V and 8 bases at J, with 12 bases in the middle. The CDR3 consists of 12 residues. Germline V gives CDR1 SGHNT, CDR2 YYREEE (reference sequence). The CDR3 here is CASSRQDGGYTF. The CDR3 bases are TGTGCCAGCAGCCGACAGGATGGCGGCTACACCTTC.

The chain's CDR3 is CASGGQGSSGNTIYF. The DNA of the CDR3 is TGTGCCAGCGGGGGACAGGGAAGCTCTGGAAACACCATATATTTT. V is TRBV7-9 and J is TRBJ1-3, with 9 nucleotides matching TRBD1. The CDR3 length is 15 residues. Germline V gene data show CDR1 as SEHNR and CDR2 as FQNEAQ (reference sequence). V lost 8 bases to trimming and J lost 0 bases; unmatched junction nucleotides: 5.

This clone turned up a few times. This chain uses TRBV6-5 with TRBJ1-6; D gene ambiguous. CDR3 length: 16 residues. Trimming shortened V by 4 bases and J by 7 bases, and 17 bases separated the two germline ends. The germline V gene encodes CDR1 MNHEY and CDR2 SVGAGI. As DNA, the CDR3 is TGTGCCAGCAGTTCCCCGGGTACCCGTCAAAATTCACCCCTCCACTTT. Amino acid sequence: CASSSPGTRQNSPLHF.

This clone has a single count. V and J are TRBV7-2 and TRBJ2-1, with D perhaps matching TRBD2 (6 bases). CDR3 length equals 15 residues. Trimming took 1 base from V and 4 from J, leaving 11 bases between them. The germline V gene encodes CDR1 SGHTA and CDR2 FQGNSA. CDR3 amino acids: CASSLGSSGYNEQFF. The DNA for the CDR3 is TGTGCCAGCAGCTTAGGCAGTAGCGGTTACAATGAGCAGTTCTTC.

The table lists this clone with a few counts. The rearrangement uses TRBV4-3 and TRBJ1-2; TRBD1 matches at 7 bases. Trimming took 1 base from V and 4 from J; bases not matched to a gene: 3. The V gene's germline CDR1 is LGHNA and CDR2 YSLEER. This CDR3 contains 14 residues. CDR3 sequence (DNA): TGCGCCAGCAGCCAAGGACAGGGACCCTATGGCTACACCTTC. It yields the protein CASSQGQGPYGYTF.

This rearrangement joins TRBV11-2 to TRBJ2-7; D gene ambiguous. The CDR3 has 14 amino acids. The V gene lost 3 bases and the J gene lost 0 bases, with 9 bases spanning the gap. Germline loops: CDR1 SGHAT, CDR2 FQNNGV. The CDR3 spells CASSFMGSSYEQYF. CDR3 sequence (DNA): TGTGCCAGCAGCTTTATGGGCTCCTCCTACGAGCAGTACTTC.

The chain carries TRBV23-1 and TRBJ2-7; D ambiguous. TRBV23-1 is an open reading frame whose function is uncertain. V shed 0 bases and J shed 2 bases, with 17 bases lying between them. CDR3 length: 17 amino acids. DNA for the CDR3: TGCGCCAGCAGTCAATCGGGCATTAGATCACAAACCTACGAGCAGTACTTC. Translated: CASSQSGIRSQTYEQYF.